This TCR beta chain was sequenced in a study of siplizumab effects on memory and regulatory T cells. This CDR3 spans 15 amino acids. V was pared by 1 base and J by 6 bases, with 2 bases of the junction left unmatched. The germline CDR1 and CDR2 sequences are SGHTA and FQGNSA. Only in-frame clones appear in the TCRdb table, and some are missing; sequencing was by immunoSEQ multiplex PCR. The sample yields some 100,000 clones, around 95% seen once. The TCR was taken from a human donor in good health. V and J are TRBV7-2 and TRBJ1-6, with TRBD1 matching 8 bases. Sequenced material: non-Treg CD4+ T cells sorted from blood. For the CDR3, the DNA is TGTGCCAGCAGCTTAGTACAGGGGGGTAATTCACCCCTCCACTTT. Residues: CASSLVQGGNSPLHF.